This passage covers 19 T cell receptor beta chains from one sample sequenced in a study of T-cell memory formation after mild COVID-19. TCRdb reanalysed the 5' RACE reads using MiXCR and keeps one entry per CDR3 protein. The sample contains roughly 610,000 distinct CDR3 sequences, around 16% of which appear only once. Sequenced: PBMCs or a T cell subset sorted from them (not recorded which). Receptors originate from an adult woman who had mild COVID-19 (a few samples of this study predate the infection). Cell type and time point are not known.

V usage is TRBV7-2 and J usage is TRBJ2-1; TRBD2 agrees at 7 bases. The germline V gene encodes CDR1 SGHTA and CDR2 FQGNSA. V trimming: 0 bases; J trimming: 3 bases; junction bases outside the gene matches: 11. The CDR3 has 18 residues. CDR3 DNA sequence: TGTGCCAGCAGCTTAGCGCCCGCGGGGGTCACCTTCTACAATGAGCAGTTCTTC. This encodes CASSLAPAGVTFYNEQFF.

This clonotype was observed at least ten times. The chain has TRBV7-9 and TRBJ1-1; possibly TRBD1 for D (5 bases). Germline V gene lookup returns CDR1 SEHNR and CDR2 FQNEAQ (reference sequence). CDR3 length: 13 amino acids. V dropped 5 bases and J dropped 3 bases, with 10 bases sitting between them. The DNA for the CDR3 is TGTGCCAGCAGCCCCATAGGGGACACTGAAGCTTTCTTT. Translating gives CASSPIGDTEAFF.

The table lists this clonotype with a few counts. J is TRBJ2-1 and V is TRBV23-1, with 7 bases aligning to TRBD1. TRBV23-1 is an ORF for which the function is uncertain. The CDR3 is 13 amino acids. The V gene end was trimmed by 11 bases and the J gene end by 3 bases; junction bases not matched to a gene: 7. The DNA for the CDR3 is TGCGCCGGTCCGGGACAGAGCTACAATGAGCAGTTCTTC. Translated, it gives CAGPGQSYNEQFF.

This chain joins TRBV29-1 and TRBJ2-1; D not certain. The V end lost 5 bases, the J end lost 7 bases, and 15 bases lay between the germline ends. The CDR3 covers 13 residues. Germline values: CDR1 SQVTM, CDR2 ANQGSEA. CDR3 sequence (DNA): TGCAGCGTTCGGCACTACTATGATAATGAGCAGTTCTTC. It is translated as CSVRHYYDNEQFF.

This clonotype was counted between two and nine times. CDR3: CASSVGTGSSGYTF. The CDR3 nucleotides are TGTGCCAGCAGTGTGGGGACAGGGAGCAGCGGCTACACCTTC. V gene TRBV2 combines with J gene TRBJ1-2, with 9 positions matching TRBD1. Germline loops: CDR1 SNHLY, CDR2 FYNNEI. This CDR3 is built from 14 residues. J lost 8 bases, V lost 4 bases, and 8 bases had no gene match.

This clonotype has just a few counts. The CDR3 nucleotides are TGCGCCAGCAGCCAACAATTGGGGACTAGCGGGATGACCTACGAGCAGTACTTC. Protein sequence: CASSQQLGTSGMTYEQYF. The chain combines TRBV4-3 with TRBJ2-7, with 13 nucleotides matching TRBD2. This CDR3 is built from 18 residues. Trimming cost V 2 bases and J 2 bases; bases outside gene matches: 9. Germline values: CDR1 LGHNA, CDR2 YSLEER.

This clonotype turned up a few times. The V and J genes are TRBV5-6 and TRBJ2-5, with D possibly being TRBD1 or TRBD2 (5 bases each). The CDR3 is 17 residues long. Germline V gives CDR1 SGHDT, CDR2 YYEEEE. V was clipped by 1 base and J by 5 bases, with 21 bases between them. DNA of the CDR3: TGTGCCAGCAGCTTGCTACAGGATGTTGGGAGACGGGAGACCCAGTACTTC. This encodes CASSLLQDVGRRETQYF.

The chain uses TRBV20-1 and TRBJ1-5, with D hard to call. CDR3 size: 12 residues. Looked up from germline, CDR1 is DFQATT and CDR2 is SNEGSKA (reference sequence). V was shortened by 4 bases and J by 4 bases, with 8 bases between the two germline ends. The CDR3 spells CSAMRVNQPQHF. CDR3 DNA: TGCAGTGCTATGAGGGTAAATCAGCCCCAGCATTTT.

This chain connects TRBV6-5 to TRBJ2-6, with 11 positions matching TRBD1. Losses at the gene ends were 6 bases for V and 3 bases for J; bases not matched to a gene: 13. In germline, CDR1 is MNHEY, CDR2 SVGAGI. This CDR3 region has 19 residues. Here the CDR3 reads CASRVSGTGGYLGANVLTF. CDR3 coding DNA: TGTGCCAGCAGGGTTTCCGGGACAGGGGGATATCTTGGGGCCAACGTCCTGACTTTC.

The table lists this clonotype with a few counts. The chain links TRBV20-1 to TRBJ2-7; D gene unclear. The germline V and J ends were trimmed by 0 bases and 4 bases, with 10 bases remaining between them. The CDR3 runs to 13 residues. CDR1 is DFQATT, CDR2 SNEGSKA, per germline (reference sequence). The CDR3 DNA reads as TGCAGTGCTAGAGACAGGAGATTTTACGAGCAGTACTTC. Protein: CSARDRRFYEQYF.

This clonotype has a handful of counts. The genes are TRBV24-1 and TRBJ2-3; D gene ambiguous. Germline lookup yields CDR1 KGHDR and CDR2 SFDVKD. V was clipped by 2 bases and J by 6 bases, with 8 bases between them. CDR3 length: 13 residues. The CDR3: CATSDYTVDTQYF. The CDR3 region has the DNA TGTGCCACCAGTGATTATACAGTGGATACGCAGTATTTT.

This clonotype has more than one count but fewer than ten. The genes are TRBV5-1 and TRBJ1-1, with 7 bases aligning to TRBD1. The V and J ends lost 1 base and 4 bases, in that order; junction bases with no gene match: 10. The CDR3 sequence is 16 residues long. Germline V gene data show CDR1 as SGHRS and CDR2 as YFSETQ. This chain's CDR3 is CASSLSPTQGFTEAFF. CDR3 DNA: TGCGCCAGCAGCTTGTCCCCCACACAGGGGTTCACTGAAGCTTTCTTT. Using reference TRBV5-1 and TRBJ1-1 for the parts outside the CDR3, the full variable domain is KAGVTQTPRYLIKTRGQQVTLSCSPISGHRSVSWYQQTPGQGLQFLFEYFSETQRNKGNFPGRFSGRQFSNSRSEMNVSTLELGDSALYLCASSLSPTQGFTEAFFGQGTRLTVV.

This chain connects TRBV6-1 to TRBJ1-6, with 9 nucleotides matching TRBD1. Germline loops: CDR1 MNHNS, CDR2 SASEGT. The trim removed 6 bases at V and 8 bases at J, leaving 2 bases unmatched. The CDR3 extends over 13 amino acids. The CDR3 loop reads CASRTGGDSPLHF. The CDR3 DNA reads TGTGCCAGCAGGACAGGGGGGGATTCACCCCTCCACTTT.

This clonotype was seen once. The V gene is TRBV21-1, the J gene TRBJ1-2. TRBV21-1 corresponds to a pseudogene. This CDR3 is 11 amino acids long. The DNA for the CDR3 is TGTGCCAGCAGCGCGTACTATGGCTACACCTTC. Translation gives CASSAYYGYTF.

The rearrangement links TRBV18 to TRBJ1-6; D unclear. From germline, CDR1 is KGHSH and CDR2 LQKENI. The CDR3 sequence is 17 residues long. V was trimmed by 1 base and J by 7 bases, leaving 17 bases between them. The CDR3 loop is CASSPHSPKSQNSPLHF. The CDR3, as DNA: TGTGCCAGCTCACCACACAGCCCTAAGAGCCAGAATTCACCCCTCCACTTT.

This clonotype has a handful of counts. The chain joins TRBV7-2 to TRBJ2-1; 12 positions agree with TRBD2. Per germline, CDR1 SGHTA and CDR2 FQGNSA. This CDR3 has 17 residues. With 5 bases clipped from V and 10 bases from J, the junction kept 15 bases outside the gene matches. CDR3 residues: CASSRRTSGVALQEQFF. In DNA, the CDR3 is TGTGCCAGCAGCCGCCGGACTAGCGGGGTTGCCCTACAAGAGCAGTTCTTC. Looking up the rest from reference TRBV7-2 and TRBJ2-1 gives the full variable domain: GAGVSQSPSNKVTEKGKDVELRCDPISGHTALYWYRQSLGQGLEFLIYFQGNSAPDKSGLPSDRFSAERTGGSVSTLTIQRTQQEDSAVYLCASSRRTSGVALQEQFFGPGTRLTVL.

The chain links TRBV20-1 to TRBJ1-1; 8 bases match TRBD1. The V segment lost 0 bases and the J segment 1 base; nucleotides outside the gene matches: 4. This CDR3 comprises 15 residues. Looked up from germline, CDR1 is DFQATT and CDR2 is SNEGSKA (reference sequence). The DNA of the CDR3 is TGCAGTGCTAGAGATAGGGGGACAGGGAACACTGAAGCTTTCTTT. Translated, it gives CSARDRGTGNTEAFF.

This clonotype was seen a handful of times. V usage is TRBV12-3 or TRBV12-4 and J usage is TRBJ2-3; 7 bases line up with TRBD1. With 5 bases clipped from V and 3 bases from J, the junction kept 8 bases outside the gene matches. The CDR3 covers 15 residues. The CDR3 spells CASSPTTGRTDTQYF. As DNA, the CDR3 is TGTGCCAGCAGTCCTACGACAGGGCGAACAGATACGCAGTATTTT.

This clonotype came up many times. The chain is built from TRBV18 and TRBJ2-7, with 10 bases matching TRBD2. J lost 5 bases, V lost 8 bases, and 12 bases had no gene match. CDR1 and CDR2 from the germline V gene are KGHSH and LQKENI. This CDR3 has 15 residues. CDR3 in amino acids: CASTEKAGGPHEQYF. The CDR3 DNA reads TGTGCCAGCACGGAGAAAGCGGGAGGGCCTCACGAGCAGTACTTC.